The 11 T cell receptor beta chains in this list originate from one sample, sequenced in a study of PD-1 blockade in classical Hodgkin lymphoma. Sequenced by immunoSEQ multiplex PCR; TCRdb stores in-frame clones only, minus some. The data show about 61,000 clones, around 87% seen once. Following autologous stem cell transplantation, relapse occurred in every patient, and exposure to brentuximab vedotin varied. The specimen comprised peripheral blood mononuclear cells (PBMCs), sampled at baseline. The receptors were gathered from a human donor with classical Hodgkin lymphoma.

V usage is TRBV9 and J usage is TRBJ2-1; 9 bases align to TRBD1. The length of the CDR3 is 15 residues. The V and J ends lost 0 bases and 6 bases, in that order; junction bases with no gene match: 4. The germline gives CDR1 SGDLS, CDR2 YYNGEE. The CDR3 DNA reads TGTGCCAGCAGCGTAGGGGGGACAGGGCCCAATGAGCAGTTCTTC. Translating it yields CASSVGGTGPNEQFF.

The sample holds one count of this clone. The J gene is TRBJ1-4, the V gene TRBV6-5; D is unresolved. The ends were cut back, 7 bases at V and 7 bases at J, with 4 bases in the middle. The CDR3 spans 10 residues. Germline V gene sequence: CDR1 MNHEY, CDR2 SVGAGI. CDR3 residues: CASMGEKLFF. Written as DNA, the CDR3 is TGTGCCAGCATGGGTGAAAAACTGTTTTTT.

This chain connects TRBV5-5 to TRBJ2-5; D gene ambiguous. The germline V and J ends were trimmed by 1 base and 3 bases, with 13 bases remaining between them. There are 15 residues in the CDR3. Germline V lookup: CDR1 SGHKS, CDR2 YYEKEE (reference sequence). This CDR3 is CASSLYLTLKETQYF. DNA for the CDR3: TGTGCCAGCAGCTTGTACCTGACTCTCAAAGAGACCCAGTACTTC. Complete variable domain (other parts from reference TRBV5-5 and TRBJ2-5): DAGVTQSPTHLIKTRGQQVTLRCSPISGHKSVSWYQQVLGQGPQFIFQYYEKEERGRGNFPDRFSARQFPNYSSELNVNALLLGDSALYLCASSLYLTLKETQYFGPGTRLLVL.

The chain carries TRBV7-8 and TRBJ2-7, with D perhaps matching TRBD1 or TRBD2 (5 bases each). The germline CDR1 and CDR2 sequences are SGHVS and FQNEAQ. The V end was cut by 5 bases, the J end by 2 bases, with 13 bases between. The length of the CDR3 is 14 residues. CDR3 sequence reads: CASSLRDGAYEQYF. The CDR3 nucleotides are TGTGCCAGCAGCCTCCGGGACGGAGCCTACGAGCAGTACTTC.

V is TRBV6-5 and J is TRBJ2-1, with D hard to call. This CDR3 region has 11 residues. The germline V and J ends were trimmed by 3 bases and 7 bases, with 4 bases remaining between them. Germline V gene lookup returns CDR1 MNHEY and CDR2 SVGAGI. Here the CDR3 reads CASSYLNEQFF. Here the CDR3 DNA reads TGTGCCAGCAGTTATTTAAATGAGCAGTTCTTC.

This clone was found once. This sequence joins TRBV6-5 and TRBJ2-5; 8 nucleotides agree with TRBD1. The closer fit of TRBJ2-7 to the DNA end suggests the J call may be wrong. Germline V gene data show CDR1 as MNHEY and CDR2 as SVGAGI. This CDR3 contains 13 residues. The CDR3 protein is CASSYYGTGEQYF. CDR3 in DNA: TGTGCCAGCAGTTACTATGGGACAGGCGAGCAGTACTTC.

This chain uses TRBV27 with TRBJ2-7; TRBD1 agrees at 9 bases. The CDR3 spans 14 residues. Germline CDR1 is MNHEY and CDR2 is SMNVEV (reference sequence). Trimming cost V 7 bases and J 3 bases; bases outside gene matches: 7. CDR3: CASKSGQGIYEQYF. Here the CDR3 DNA reads TGTGCCAGCAAGTCCGGACAGGGGATCTACGAGCAGTACTTC.

The rearrangement joins TRBV7-2 to TRBJ2-5; TRBD2 is a possible D gene (5 bases). Trimming shortened V by 7 bases and J by 5 bases, and 17 bases separated the two germline ends. Germline values: CDR1 SGHTA, CDR2 FQGNSA. CDR3 length: 14 amino acids. The CDR3 coding sequence is TGTGCCAGCAACTTCCAGGCGGGTCGGGAGACCCAGTACTTC. It yields the protein CASNFQAGRETQYF.

The CDR3 is CASTGNTEAFF. The CDR3, as DNA: TGCGCCAGCACGGGTAATACTGAAGCTTTCTTT. The chain links TRBV5-1 to TRBJ1-1; no clear D gene. V lost 6 bases, J lost 5 bases, and 8 bases lay in between. Germline V gene data show CDR1 as SGHRS and CDR2 as YFSETQ. The CDR3 length is 11 residues.

The V call is TRBV11-2, the J call TRBJ2-7; 8 positions agree with TRBD2. V was pared by 2 bases and J by 3 bases, with 15 bases of the junction left unmatched. The CDR3 runs 18 residues. Germline values: CDR1 SGHAT, CDR2 FQNNGV. In DNA form, the CDR3 reads TGTGCCAGCAGCTTATACCTCCTGGTGGGACTAGGGGACTACGAGCAGTACTTC. Translation: CASSLYLLVGLGDYEQYF.

By its share, this clone is large. The genes are TRBV12-5 and TRBJ2-7, with D tentatively TRBD1 (6 bases). CDR3 length: 14 amino acids. V lost 1 base, J lost 5 bases, and 12 bases lay in between. CDR1 and CDR2 (germline): LGHNT, FRNRAP. The CDR3 reads CASGLGGTINEQYF. The CDR3, as DNA: TGTGCTAGTGGTTTGGGGGGGACAATCAACGAGCAGTACTTC.